These 8 T cell receptor beta chains share one sample of origin, sequenced in a study of beta chain features in type 1 diabetes. Study-wide results and caveats: Significant though moderate, a shortening of TCRB CDR3s appeared in all four CD4+ subsets of Type 1 diabetes patients.

The antigens for these receptors are not known. What was sequenced were expressed TCRB transcripts, since all of the isolated RNA had been reverse transcribed. Using immunoSEQ multiplex PCR, the repertoire was profiled, and TCRdb retains in-frame clones only, with some absent. This sample has about 240,000 clones, with 11% to 15% found just once. Sample: naive CD4+ T cells from blood. The receptor source for this set is a young man with type 1 diabetes.

The sample holds a few counts of this clone. Its ends do not fully match the called genes, so a read error is possible. The J gene is TRBJ2-5, the V gene TRBV6-1; 9 bases align to TRBD1. There are 15 residues in the CDR3. Germline CDR1 reads MNHNS; CDR2 reads SASEGT. For the CDR3, the DNA is TGTGCCAGCAGGGAAGTACAGGGGGCGAGACAGACCCAGTACTTC. Translating it yields CASREVQGARQTQYF.

The rearrangement joins TRBV18 to TRBJ2-5; tentatively, D is TRBD1 (6 bases). The CDR3 extends over 15 amino acids. From germline, CDR1 is KGHSH and CDR2 LQKENI. V was trimmed by 0 bases and J by 5 bases, leaving 13 bases between them. In nucleotides, the CDR3 is TGTGCCAGCTCACCACCGGGACACGCGAGGGAGACCCAGTACTTC. Translating gives CASSPPGHARETQYF. The full variable domain, its missing parts supplied by reference TRBV18 and TRBJ2-5, is NAGVMQNPRHLVRRRGQEARLRCSPMKGHSHVYWYRQLPEEGLKFMVYLQKENIIDESGMPKERFSAEFPKEGPSILRIQQVVRGDSAAYFCASSPPGHARETQYFGPGTRLLVL.

This clone was counted only a few times. J is TRBJ1-1 and V is TRBV19; D is unclear. Germline assignment: CDR1 LNHDA and CDR2 SQIVND (reference sequence). Trimming took 3 bases from V and 0 from J, leaving 8 bases between them. This CDR3 contains 14 residues. The CDR3 loop is CASSIPYLNTEAFF. DNA for the CDR3: TGTGCCAGTAGTATCCCTTATCTGAACACTGAAGCTTTCTTT.

J is TRBJ1-1 and V is TRBV7-8; D possibly corresponds to TRBD1 (6 bases). This CDR3 has 13 amino acids. V dropped 8 bases and J dropped 4 bases, with 14 bases sitting between them. Germline CDR1 is SGHVS and CDR2 is FQNEAQ. DNA for the CDR3: TGTGCCAGCGGACCAGGGGACCCCACTGAAGCTTTCTTT. Protein sequence: CASGPGDPTEAFF.

The rearrangement links TRBV18 to TRBJ2-3, with TRBD2 matching over 10 bases. Germline V gene data show CDR1 as KGHSH and CDR2 as LQKENI. The V and J ends lost 6 bases and 4 bases, in that order; junction bases with no gene match: 4. The CDR3 contains 14 residues. As DNA, the CDR3 is TGTGCCAGCTCGTACCTAGCGGGAGCAGATACGCAGTATTTT. Protein: CASSYLAGADTQYF.

In this sample, this clone turned up a few times. The rearrangement joins TRBV29-1 to TRBJ1-1, with 7 bases lining up with TRBD1. Germline CDR1 is SQVTM and CDR2 is ANQGSEA. V shed 6 bases, J shed 0 bases, and the junction held 4 bases outside the gene matches. The CDR3 totals 13 residues. CDR3: CSVDRAMNTEAFF. The CDR3 DNA reads as TGCAGCGTCGACAGGGCTATGAACACTGAAGCTTTCTTT.

Remarks on this clone: At the DNA level, this CDR3 is encoded by other sequences in the same sample as well. V gene TRBV5-1 combines with J gene TRBJ2-6, with 9 bases identical to TRBD1. The V gene end was trimmed by 5 bases and the J gene end by 2 bases; junction bases not matched to a gene: 2. This CDR3 comprises 15 residues. Germline V CDR1 and CDR2: SGHRS, YFSETQ. The CDR3 sequence is CASSRDRAGANVLTF. For the CDR3, the DNA is TGCGCCAGCAGTCGGGACAGGGCTGGGGCCAACGTCCTGACTTTC.

Only a few counts were recorded for this clone. The rearrangement links TRBV2 to TRBJ2-3; 9 bases are a match to TRBD2. Germline CDR1 reads SNHLY; CDR2 reads FYNNEI. This CDR3 contains 15 residues. Trimming took 7 bases from V and 1 from J; bases not matched to a gene: 6. The CDR3 loop is CASTDRTSGTDTQYF. The CDR3 bases are TGTGCCAGCACAGATCGGACTAGCGGCACAGATACGCAGTATTTT. The whole variable domain, filled in from reference TRBV2 and TRBJ2-3, reads EPEVTQTPSHQVTQMGQEVILRCVPISNHLYFYWYRQILGQKVEFLVSFYNNEISEKSEIFDDQFSVERPDGSNFTLKIRSTKLEDSAMYFCASTDRTSGTDTQYFGPGTRLTVL.